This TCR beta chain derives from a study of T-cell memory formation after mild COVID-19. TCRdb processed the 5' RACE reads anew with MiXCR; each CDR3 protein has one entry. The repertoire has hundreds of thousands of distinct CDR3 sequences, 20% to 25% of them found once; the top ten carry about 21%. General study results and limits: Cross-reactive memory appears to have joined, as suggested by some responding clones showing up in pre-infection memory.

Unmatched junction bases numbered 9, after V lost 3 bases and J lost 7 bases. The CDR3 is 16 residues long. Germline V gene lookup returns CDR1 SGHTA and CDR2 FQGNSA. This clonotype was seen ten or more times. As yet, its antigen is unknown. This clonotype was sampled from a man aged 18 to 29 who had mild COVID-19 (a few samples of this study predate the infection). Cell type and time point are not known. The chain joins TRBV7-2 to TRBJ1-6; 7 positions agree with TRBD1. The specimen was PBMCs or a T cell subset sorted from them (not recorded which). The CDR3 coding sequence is TGTGCCAGCAGCTTTCCCGGCAGGGGGTTCAATTCACCCCTCCACTTT. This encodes CASSFPGRGFNSPLHF.